This T cell receptor (beta chain) was documented in a study of technical replicates of blood from a few donors. The V end lost 0 bases, the J end lost 5 bases, and 14 bases lay between the germline ends. Germline-derived CDR1 and CDR2 are LNHNV and YYDKDF (reference sequence). The CDR3 is 15 amino acids. This clone was picked up one time. The table came from immunoSEQ multiplex PCR; TCRdb's copy has only in-frame clones and leaves some out. The table shows 70,000 to 90,000 clones, with around 94% occurring only once. The specimen was T cells isolated from PBMCs. The gene calls are TRBV15 and TRBJ2-7, with D possibly TRBD1 on 6 matching bases. The clonotype comes from a human donor in good health. The DNA of the CDR3 is TGTGCCACCAGCAGAGATTATAGGGGGTTTGACGAGCAGTACTTC. This gives the protein CATSRDYRGFDEQYF.